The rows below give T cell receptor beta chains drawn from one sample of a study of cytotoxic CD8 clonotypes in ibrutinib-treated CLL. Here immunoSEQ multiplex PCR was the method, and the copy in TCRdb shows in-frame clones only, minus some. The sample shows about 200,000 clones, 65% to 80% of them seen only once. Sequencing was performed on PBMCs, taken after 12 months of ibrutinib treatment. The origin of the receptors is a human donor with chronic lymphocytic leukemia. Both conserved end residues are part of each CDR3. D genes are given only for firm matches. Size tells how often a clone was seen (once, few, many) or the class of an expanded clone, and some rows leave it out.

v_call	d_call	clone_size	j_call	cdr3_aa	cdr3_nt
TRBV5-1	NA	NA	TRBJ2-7	CASSFSPRESYEQYF	TGCGCCAGCAGCTTTAGCCCCAGGGAATCCTACGAGCAGTACTTC
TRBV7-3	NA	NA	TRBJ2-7	CASSPGVSDEQYF	TGTGCCAGCAGCCCGGGGGTTTCAGACGAGCAGTACTTC
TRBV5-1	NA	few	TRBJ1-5	CASSLTGANQPQHF	TGCGCCAGCAGCTTGACGGGGGCGAATCAGCCCCAGCATTTT
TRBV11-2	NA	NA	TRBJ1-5	CASSLNGFNQPQHF	TGTGCCAGCAGCTTAAACGGGTTCAATCAGCCCCAGCATTTT
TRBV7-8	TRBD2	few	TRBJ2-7	CASSLGGASGIFF	TGTGCCAGCAGCTTAGGAGGGGCTAGCGGGATATTCTTC
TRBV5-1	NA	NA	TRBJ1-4	CASSPHLATNEKLFF	TGCGCCAGCAGCCCCCATCTCGCAACTAATGAAAAACTGTTTTTT
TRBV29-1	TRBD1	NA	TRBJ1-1	CSVELKGQEAFF	TGCAGCGTTGAACTTAAGGGACAGGAAGCTTTCTTT
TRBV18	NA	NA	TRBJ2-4	CASSPQGGGKNIQYF	TGTGCCAGCTCACCTCAGGGAGGAGGCAAAAACATTCAGTACTTC
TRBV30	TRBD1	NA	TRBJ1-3	CAWYPGQGGGNTIYF	TGTGCCTGGTATCCGGGACAGGGGGGCGGAAACACCATATATTTT
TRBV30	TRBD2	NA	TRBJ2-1	CAWSPLMLAGANEQFF	TGTGCCTGGAGTCCCCTCATGCTAGCGGGAGCTAATGAGCAGTTCTTC
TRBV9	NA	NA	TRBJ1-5	CASNTPGLPQHF	TGTGCCAGCAATACGCCTGGGTTGCCCCAGCATTTT
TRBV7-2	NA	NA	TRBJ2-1	CASSPYGAGLYNEQFF	TGTGCCAGCAGCCCCTATGGGGCGGGGCTGTACAATGAGCAGTTCTTC
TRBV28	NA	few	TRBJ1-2	CASSHPTRGYTF	TGTGCCAGCAGTCACCCAACGCGGGGCTACACCTTC
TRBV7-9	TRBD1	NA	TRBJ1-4	CAIYRGPANEKLFF	TGTGCCATCTACAGGGGGCCGGCTAATGAAAAACTGTTTTTT
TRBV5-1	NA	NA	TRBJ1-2	CASSSPGVWGYTF	TGCGCCAGCAGCTCCCCAGGGGTTTGGGGCTACACCTTC
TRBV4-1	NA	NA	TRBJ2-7	CASSQEAHHGEQYF	TGCGCCAGCAGCCAAGAGGCCCACCACGGCGAGCAGTACTTC
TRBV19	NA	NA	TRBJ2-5	CASRKGQAPGRETQYF	TGTGCCAGTAGGAAGGGACAGGCCCCCGGGAGGGAGACCCAGTACTTC
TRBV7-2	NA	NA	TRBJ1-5	CASSFPGQPQHF	TGTGCCAGCAGCTTCCCAGGTCAGCCCCAGCATTTT
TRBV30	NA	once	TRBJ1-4	CARWNNEKLFF	TGTGCCCGTTGGAACAATGAAAAACTGTTTTTT
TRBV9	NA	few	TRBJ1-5	CASSVGQYSNQPQHF	TGTGCCAGCAGCGTAGGGCAGTATAGCAATCAGCCCCAGCATTTT
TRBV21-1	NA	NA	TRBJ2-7	CASIWGFSVSYEQYF	TGTGCCAGCATTTGGGGGTTTTCCGTCTCCTACGAGCAGTACTTC
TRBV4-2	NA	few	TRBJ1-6	CASSQDRGGYNSPLHF	TGTGCCAGCAGCCAAGACAGGGGAGGATATAATTCACCCCTCCACTTT
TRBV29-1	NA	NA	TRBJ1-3	CSVEPKPGAGNTIYF	TGCAGCGTTGAACCTAAGCCAGGGGCTGGAAACACCATATATTTT
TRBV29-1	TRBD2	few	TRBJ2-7	CSVGSLAGGSYEQYF	TGCAGCGTTGGTTCGCTAGCGGGAGGTAGCTACGAGCAGTACTTC
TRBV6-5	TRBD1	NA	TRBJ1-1	CAGDRGTFF	TGTGCCGGGGACAGGGGGACTTTCTTT
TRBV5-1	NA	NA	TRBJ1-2	CASSLANGEGGYTF	TGCGCCAGCAGCTTGGCCAACGGGGAGGGAGGCTACACCTTC
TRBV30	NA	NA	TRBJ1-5	CAWSVGPNQPQHF	TGTGCCTGGAGTGTCGGACCGAATCAGCCCCAGCATTTT
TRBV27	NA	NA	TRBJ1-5	CASSFVQGSRQPQHF	TGTGCCAGCAGTTTCGTACAGGGATCCCGGCAGCCCCAGCATTTT
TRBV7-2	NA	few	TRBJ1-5	CASSFTPGVGNQPQHF	TGTGCCAGCAGTTTTACCCCCGGGGTGGGCAATCAGCCCCAGCATTTT
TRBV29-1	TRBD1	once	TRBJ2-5	CSADRARTQYF	TGCAGCGCTGACAGGGCCAGGACCCAGTACTTC
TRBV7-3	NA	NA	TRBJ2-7	CASSLYNSYEQYF	TGTGCCAGCAGCTTATATAACTCCTACGAGCAGTACTTC
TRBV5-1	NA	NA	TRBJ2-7	CASSLGPSLYEQYF	TGCGCCAGCAGCTTGGGCCCCTCTCTCTACGAGCAGTACTTC
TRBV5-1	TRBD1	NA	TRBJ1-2	CASSPRVTGGDGYTF	TGCGCCAGCAGCCCGAGGGTCACAGGGGGTGATGGCTACACCTTC
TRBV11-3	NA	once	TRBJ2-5	CASSRDNQETQYF	TGTGCCAGCAGCCGGGACAACCAAGAGACCCAGTACTTC
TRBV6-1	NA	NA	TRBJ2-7	CASSGNRRYEQYF	TGTGCCAGCAGTGGAAACAGGCGGTACGAGCAGTACTTC
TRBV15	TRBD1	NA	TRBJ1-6	CATSRGRGQGANNSPLHF	TGTGCCACCAGCAGAGGGAGGGGTCAGGGGGCCAATAATTCACCCCTCCACTTT
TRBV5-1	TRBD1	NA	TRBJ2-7	CASSYRDRGSMYSYEQYF	TGCGCCAGCAGCTATCGGGACAGGGGAAGCATGTACTCCTACGAGCAGTACTTC
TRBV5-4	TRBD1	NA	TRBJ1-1	CASSLGGGGTEAFF	TGTGCCAGCAGCTTGGGAGGGGGCGGGACTGAAGCTTTCTTT
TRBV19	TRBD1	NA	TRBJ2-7	CASSIGGQGISEQYF	TGTGCCAGTAGTATCGGGGGACAGGGGATTTCCGAGCAGTACTTC
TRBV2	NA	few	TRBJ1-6	CASSEDAGNSPLHF	TGTGCCAGCAGTGAAGATGCAGGGAATTCACCCCTCCACTTT
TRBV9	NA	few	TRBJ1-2	CASNRAGYGYTF	TGTGCCAGCAATAGGGCGGGCTATGGCTACACCTTC
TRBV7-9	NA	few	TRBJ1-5	CASSFGRADQPQHF	TGTGCCAGCAGCTTTGGGAGGGCCGATCAGCCCCAGCATTTT
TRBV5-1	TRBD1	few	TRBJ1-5	CASSKGQGQPQHF	TGCGCCAGCAGCAAGGGACAGGGGCAGCCCCAGCATTTT
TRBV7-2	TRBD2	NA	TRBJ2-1	CASSPGLAGALAYNEQFF	TGTGCCAGCAGCCCGGGACTAGCGGGGGCCTTAGCGTACAATGAGCAGTTCTTC
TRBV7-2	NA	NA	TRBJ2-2	CASRGLTGNTGELFF	TGTGCCAGCAGAGGGCTGACGGGCAACACCGGGGAGCTGTTTTTT
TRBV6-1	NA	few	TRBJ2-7	CASSAPQGYGRYEQYF	TGTGCCAGCAGTGCTCCCCAGGGGTATGGCCGTTACGAGCAGTACTTC
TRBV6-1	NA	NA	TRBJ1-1	CASSGSGAGNTEAFF	TGTGCCAGCAGTGGATCGGGGGCAGGAAACACTGAAGCTTTCTTT
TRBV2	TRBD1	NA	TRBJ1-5	CASNGGQGRQPQHF	TGTGCCAGCAACGGAGGACAGGGTAGGCAGCCCCAGCATTTT
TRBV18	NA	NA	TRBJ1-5	CASSPNRNNQPQHF	TGTGCCAGCTCACCAAACCGGAATAATCAGCCCCAGCATTTT
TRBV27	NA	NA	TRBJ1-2	CASSLSWDPNYGYTF	TGTGCCAGCAGTTTATCCTGGGATCCCAACTATGGCTACACCTTC
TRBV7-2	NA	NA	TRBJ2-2	CASSLSSVNTGELFF	TGTGCCAGCAGCTTGAGTAGCGTAAACACCGGGGAGCTGTTTTTT
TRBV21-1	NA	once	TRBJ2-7	CASSKGAGDYEQYF	TGTGCCAGCAGCAAAGGGGCGGGGGACTACGAGCAGTACTTC
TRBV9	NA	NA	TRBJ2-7	CASSARGTYEQYF	TGTGCCAGCAGCGCCCGGGGGACCTACGAGCAGTACTTC
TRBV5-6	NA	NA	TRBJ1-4	CASSFKEPATNEKLFF	TGTGCCAGCAGCTTTAAGGAGCCAGCAACTAATGAAAAACTGTTTTTT
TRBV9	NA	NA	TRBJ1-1	CASSHDFGGYTEAFF	TGTGCCAGCAGCCACGATTTCGGGGGATACACTGAAGCTTTCTTT
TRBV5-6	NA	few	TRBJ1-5	CASSLRGGYQPQHF	TGTGCCAGCAGCTTGCGGGGCGGGTACCAGCCCCAGCATTTT
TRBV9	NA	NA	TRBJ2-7	CASAWDPDYEQYF	TGTGCCAGCGCGTGGGATCCCGATTACGAGCAGTACTTC
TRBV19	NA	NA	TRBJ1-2	CASQFVANYGYTF	TGTGCCAGCCAGTTCGTTGCTAACTATGGCTACACCTTC